This TCR beta chain was observed in a study of blood T cell repertoires in COVID-19. Across the study: Samples of COVID-19 (acute and convalescent) were obtained from the United States, Italy and Spain. In each case, the material was cDNA or gDNA derived from T cells, B-cell-depleted T cells, or PBMCs.

The germline V gene has CDR1 ENHRY and CDR2 SYGVKD. The CDR3 is 13 residues long. Trimming shortened V by 5 bases and J by 1 base, and 8 bases separated the two germline ends. This table comes from immunoSEQ multiplex PCR, and its TCRdb copy is limited to in-frame clones, with some not included. The sample has some 200,000 clones, roughly 82% seen once. The chain combines TRBV10-3 with TRBJ1-2; D possibly corresponds to TRBD1 (6 bases). This TCR derives from a woman aged 40 to 50 who had recovered from COVID-19. The specimen was peripheral blood. CDR3 protein: CAISLQGNYGYTF. The CDR3 DNA reads TGTGCCATCAGTTTACAGGGTAACTATGGCTACACCTTC.